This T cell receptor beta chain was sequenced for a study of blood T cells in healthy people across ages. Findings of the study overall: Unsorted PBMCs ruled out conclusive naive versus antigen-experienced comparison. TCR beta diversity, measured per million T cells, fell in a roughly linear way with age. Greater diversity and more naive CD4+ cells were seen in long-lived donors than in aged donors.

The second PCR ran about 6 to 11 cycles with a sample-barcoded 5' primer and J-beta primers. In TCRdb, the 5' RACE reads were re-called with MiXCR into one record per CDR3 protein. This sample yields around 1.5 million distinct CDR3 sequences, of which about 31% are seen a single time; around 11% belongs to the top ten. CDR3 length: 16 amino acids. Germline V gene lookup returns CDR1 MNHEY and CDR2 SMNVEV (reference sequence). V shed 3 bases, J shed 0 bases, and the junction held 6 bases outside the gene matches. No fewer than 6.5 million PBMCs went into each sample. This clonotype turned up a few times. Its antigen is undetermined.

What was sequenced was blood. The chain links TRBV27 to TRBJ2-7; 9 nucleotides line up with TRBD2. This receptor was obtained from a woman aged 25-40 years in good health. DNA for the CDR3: TGTGCCAGCAGTTTTTCTAGCGGGACGTTCTCCTACGAGCAGTACTTC. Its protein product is CASSFSSGTFSYEQYF.